This T cell receptor (beta chain) was found in a study of beta chain features in type 1 diabetes. Trimming removed 7 bases at V and 5 bases at J, with 20 bases between. In germline, CDR1 is SEHNR, CDR2 FQNEAQ (reference sequence). This CDR3 region has 15 residues. This clone was detected a few times. Its antigen is unknown. Cell sorting via CD45RO/CCR7/CD25/CD127/CD95/CD27 was performed to obtain CD4+ naive, central memory, regulatory and stem cell-like memory cells. Findings of the study overall: More deletions and fewer insertions at VDJ junctions were seen in type 1 diabetes patients. In all four CD4+ subsets, TCRB CDR3 length was significantly, moderately reduced in type 1 diabetes.

As every portion of the isolated RNA was reverse transcribed, the sequencing read expressed TCRB transcripts. The method was immunoSEQ multiplex PCR; TCRdb's version includes in-frame clones alone and lacks a portion of them. The table includes about 120,000 clones, 15% to 20% detected once. Material for sequencing was central memory CD4+ T cells from blood. The rearrangement uses TRBV7-9 and TRBJ2-5; D might be TRBD2 (6 bases). This TCR was recovered from a man younger than 35 with type 1 diabetes. In DNA form, the CDR3 reads TGTGCCAGCACGCCATCCCTAAACGGGGGTGAGACCCAGTACTTC. This encodes CASTPSLNGGETQYF.